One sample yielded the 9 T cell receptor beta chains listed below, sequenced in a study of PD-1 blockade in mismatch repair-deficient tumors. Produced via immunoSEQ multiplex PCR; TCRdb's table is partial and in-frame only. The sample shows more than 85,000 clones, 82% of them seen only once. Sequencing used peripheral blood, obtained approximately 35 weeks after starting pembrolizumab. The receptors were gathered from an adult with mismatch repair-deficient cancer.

CDR3 in DNA: TGTGCCAGCAGCCAAGATTCGACAGGGGATGGCTACACCTTC. It yields the protein CASSQDSTGDGYTF. V and J are TRBV4-2 and TRBJ1-2; 8 bases match TRBD1. Germline V gene data show CDR1 as LGHNA and CDR2 as YNFKEQ. The CDR3 totals 14 residues. With 0 bases clipped from V and 6 bases from J, the junction kept 3 bases outside the gene matches.

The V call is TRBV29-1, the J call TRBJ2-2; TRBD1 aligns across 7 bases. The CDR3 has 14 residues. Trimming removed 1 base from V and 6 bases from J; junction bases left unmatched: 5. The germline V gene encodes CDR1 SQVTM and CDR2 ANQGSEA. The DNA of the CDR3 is TGCAGCGTTGAAGTGGCAGGGGGATCCGGGGAGCTGTTTTTT. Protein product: CSVEVAGGSGELFF.

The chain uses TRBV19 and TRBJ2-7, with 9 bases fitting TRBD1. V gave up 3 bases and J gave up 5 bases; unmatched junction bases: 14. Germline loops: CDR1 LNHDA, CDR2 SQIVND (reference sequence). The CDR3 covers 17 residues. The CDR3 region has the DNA TGTGCCAGTAGTATCTCGTTTGGGACAGGGCCTCGCGACGAGCAGTACTTC. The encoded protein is CASSISFGTGPRDEQYF.

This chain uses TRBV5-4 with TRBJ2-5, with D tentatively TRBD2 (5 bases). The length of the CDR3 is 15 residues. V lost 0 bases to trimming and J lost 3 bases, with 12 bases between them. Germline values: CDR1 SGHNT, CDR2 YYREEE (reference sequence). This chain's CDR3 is CASSLAGLAEETQYF. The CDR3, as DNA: TGTGCCAGCAGCTTGGCTGGGCTAGCAGAAGAGACCCAGTACTTC.

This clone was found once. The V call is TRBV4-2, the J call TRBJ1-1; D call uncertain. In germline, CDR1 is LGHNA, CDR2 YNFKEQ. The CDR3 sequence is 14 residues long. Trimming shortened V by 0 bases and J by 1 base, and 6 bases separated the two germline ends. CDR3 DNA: TGTGCCAGCAGCCAAGAATTGAGGAACACTGAAGCTTTCTTT. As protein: CASSQELRNTEAFF.

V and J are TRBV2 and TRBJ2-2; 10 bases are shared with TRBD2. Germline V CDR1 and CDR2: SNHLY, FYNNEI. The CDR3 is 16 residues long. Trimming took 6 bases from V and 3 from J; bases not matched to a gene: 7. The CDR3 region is CASSPLAGVDTGELFF. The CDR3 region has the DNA TGTGCCAGCAGCCCCCTAGCGGGAGTCGACACCGGGGAGCTGTTTTTT.

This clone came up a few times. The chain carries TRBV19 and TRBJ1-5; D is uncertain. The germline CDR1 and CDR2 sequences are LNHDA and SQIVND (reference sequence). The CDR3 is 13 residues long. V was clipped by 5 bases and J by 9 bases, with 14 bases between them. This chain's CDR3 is CASSSNPEWPQHF. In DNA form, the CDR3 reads TGTGCCAGTAGTTCGAACCCCGAATGGCCCCAGCATTTT.

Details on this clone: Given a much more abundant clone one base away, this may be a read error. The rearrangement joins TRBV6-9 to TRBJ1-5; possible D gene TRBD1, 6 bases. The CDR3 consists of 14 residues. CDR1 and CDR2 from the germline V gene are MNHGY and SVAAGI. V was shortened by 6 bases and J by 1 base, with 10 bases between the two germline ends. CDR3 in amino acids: CASSSDSSNQPQHF. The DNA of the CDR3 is TGTGCCAGCAGCTCGGACAGCAGCAATCAGCCCCAGCATTTT.

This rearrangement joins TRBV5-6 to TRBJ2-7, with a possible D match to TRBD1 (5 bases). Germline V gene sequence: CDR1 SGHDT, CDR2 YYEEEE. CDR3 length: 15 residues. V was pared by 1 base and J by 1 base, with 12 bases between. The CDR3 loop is CASSLSQGRSYEQYF. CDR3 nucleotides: TGTGCCAGCAGCTTGTCGCAGGGCCGTTCCTACGAGCAGTACTTC.